This entry concerns a single TCR beta chain. Original processing methods: Scientists estimated how many nucleated cells there were by amplifying reference gene primers. The table came from immunoSEQ multiplex PCR; TCRdb's copy has only in-frame clones and leaves some out. The V and J calls and the clone size are those of that table, but D and trimming were determined from the DNA. The sample lists over 100,000 clones; 90% were seen once. The data derive from a study of blood T cell repertoires in COVID-19. Background on the study: The United States, Italy and Spain provided the acute and convalescent COVID-19 samples. In each case, the material was cDNA or gDNA derived from T cells, B-cell-depleted T cells, or PBMCs.

Sequencing was done on a sample of peripheral blood. The clonotype was recovered from a human donor in a cohort sampled during active COVID-19.

This CDR3 is CASGSGGFDQPQHF. CDR3 coding DNA: TGTGCCAGTGGTTCAGGGGGCTTCGATCAGCCCCAGCATTTT. The chain is built from TRBV19 and TRBJ1-5; TRBD1 aligns across 8 bases. Trimming removed 8 bases from V and 5 bases from J; junction bases left unmatched: 8. CDR3 length: 14 amino acids. The germline V gene encodes CDR1 LNHDA and CDR2 SQIVND (reference sequence).